This T cell receptor beta chain was documented in a study of cytomegalovirus exposure and HLA in healthy donors. Study-level findings and limits: Most likely, a cluster of highly shared sequence variants arose as a sequencing artifact.

Remarks on this clone: Its antigen remains unidentified.

Germline values: CDR1 LNHDA, CDR2 SQIVND (reference sequence). The V and J ends lost 3 bases and 7 bases respectively, with 16 bases between them. The CDR3 consists of 15 residues. Primers included in the PCR were 60 Vbeta and 13 Jbeta primers. Assay used: immunoSEQ multiplex PCR; TCRdb lists only in-frame clones, some missing. The data show 90,000 to 140,000 clones, more than 65% seen once. The clonotype comes from a man aged 25-45 years in good health and CMV-seronegative. The sample consisted of PBMCs. The rearrangement uses TRBV19 and TRBJ2-1; D not certain. The DNA of the CDR3 is TGTGCCAGTAGTATGGCCTCCACCCCTTTTAATGAGCAGTTCTTC. Protein product: CASSMASTPFNEQFF.